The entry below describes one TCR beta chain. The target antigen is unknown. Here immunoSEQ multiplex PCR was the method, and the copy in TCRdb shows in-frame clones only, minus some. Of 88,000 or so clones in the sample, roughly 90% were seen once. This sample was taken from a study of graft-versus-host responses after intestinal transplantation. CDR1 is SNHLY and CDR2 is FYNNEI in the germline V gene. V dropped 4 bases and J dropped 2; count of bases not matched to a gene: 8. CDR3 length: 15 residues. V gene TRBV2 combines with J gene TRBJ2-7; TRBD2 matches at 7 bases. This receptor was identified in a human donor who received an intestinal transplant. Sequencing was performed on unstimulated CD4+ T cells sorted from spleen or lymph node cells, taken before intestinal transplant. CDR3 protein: CASSGGGGLAYEQYF. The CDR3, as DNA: TGTGCCAGCAGTGGGGGGGGAGGTCTGGCCTACGAGCAGTACTTC.